What follows is one TCR beta chain and its context. Its antigen remains undetermined. No quality values exist for individual bases; no much larger clone is one base distant. This sample was included in a study of blood T cell repertoires in COVID-19 (dated by TCRdb to 2020 to 2022). About the study as a whole: The collaborator samples originated in the United States, Italy and Spain and spanned the acute and convalescent phases of COVID-19. The samples were drawn from two sources: the first 160 participants of the ongoing ImmuneRACE study, and approximately 1,300 subjects contributed by 6 global collaborators. The prospective study material was composed of cDNA or gDNA derived from T cells, B-cell-depleted T cells, or PBMCs. Deeply sampled blood TCRbeta repertoires from subjects exposed to, actively infected with, or recovered from COVID-19 were included in the dataset. The sample metadata nearly always contained a de-identified subject ID, COVID-19 status, age in years and sex. HLA class I and class II types, where available, came from metadata supplied by the sample provider rather than from assay-based typing. A freely available public database, intended as a resource for researchers studying the immune response to SARS-CoV-2, is where the repertoires were released. General findings and caveats noted by the study authors: The quantity of clinical and demographic metadata differed by source and by participant and was supplied without curation.

Each collaborating institution followed its own protocols to collect whole blood in K2EDTA tubes. Collaborator samples were shipped for TCRbeta analysis as frozen whole blood, isolated PBMCs, or DNA extracted from either sample type. TCRbeta CDR3 regions were amplified from genomic DNA by means of the immunoSEQ Assay, a bias-controlled multiplex PCR. From the authors' description of their analysis: The number of nucleated cells in each sample was estimated from the amplification of reference gene primers within the assay. Sequence reads were collapsed and filtered to measure the absolute abundance of every unique TCRbeta CDR3 rearrangement. For each sample, productive Simpson clonality was calculated by taking the square root of Simpson's diversity index across productive rearrangements. Sourced from immuneACCESS, this table was stored by TCRdb with only in-frame sequences that have V and J called. A share of the clones is absent; for the studies checked, an unresolved V gene accounts for under half, and the remainder has no known explanation. The DNA was the basis for D and trimming; V, J and clone size are from that table. Within this sample are 91,000 or so clones, with around 87% of them counted one time only. The ten largest make up 15% to 19% of the sample.

The CDR3 holds 15 amino acids from the cysteine to the phenylalanine. Only the CDR3 region is kept as DNA, spanning 45 bases read in frame from base 1. Trimmed from V: 6 bases; trimmed from J: 10 bases; junction bases lacking a gene match: 15. The CDR1 and CDR2 encoded by the germline V gene are SNHLY and FYNNEI. This sequence originates from a human donor in a cohort sampled during active COVID-19. The specimen was peripheral blood. Recombination joined TRBV2 with TRBJ2-1; TRBD1 fits 7 bases in the junction. In nucleotides, the sequence is TGTGCCAGCAGGCTGACAGGGCGGACTTCGGAGGAGCAGTTCTTC. The resulting protein is CASRLTGRTSEEQFF.